This T cell receptor (beta chain) was retrieved from a study of cytomegalovirus exposure and HLA in healthy donors. Overall study results and limits: The study found most TCR sequences rare, yet found some public TCRs in many donors. Subsequent analysis showed first-cohort TCR clusters tending to co-occur in some 120 validation repertoires.

Details on this clone: What it binds is unknown.

TCRdb keeps only in-frame clones here, not all; method: immunoSEQ multiplex PCR. This table has about 68,000 clones, over 95% appearing once. J lost 0 bases, V lost 4 bases, and 6 bases had no gene match. CDR1 and CDR2 from the germline V gene are SNHLY and FYNNEI. There are 16 residues in the CDR3. This sequence originates from a man aged 18 to 30 in good health and CMV-seronegative. The rearrangement uses TRBV2 and TRBJ1-5; 7 bases agree with TRBD1. Material: PBMCs. CDR3 DNA sequence: TGTGCCAGCAGTGGGGGGACAGCTGATAGCAATCAGCCCCAGCATTTT. This encodes CASSGGTADSNQPQHF.